Each of the 19 T cell receptor beta chains below was sequenced from the same sample in a study of blood T cells in healthy people across ages. A second PCR of about 7 to 11 cycles used a sample-barcoded 5' primer and a J-beta primer mix. MiXCR, applied by TCRdb to the 5' RACE reads, yields one record per CDR3 protein. The sample shows under 800,000 distinct CDR3 sequences, around 21% of them seen only once. Sequencing was carried out using blood. These receptors all come from a man aged 65 to 79 in good health.

This clonotype was seen more than once but under ten times. V is TRBV28 and J is TRBJ2-3; 8 nucleotides align to TRBD2. This CDR3 is built from 17 residues. CDR1 is MDHEN and CDR2 is SYDVKM in the germline V gene. The J segment lost 2 bases and the V segment lost 4 bases, leaving 11 bases of the junction unmatched. CDR3 residues: CASSSSPIAGHTDTQYF. The CDR3 DNA is TGTGCCAGCAGTTCATCCCCGATAGCGGGACACACAGATACGCAGTATTTT.

Remarks on this clonotype: A read error may produce the germline difference seen at one junction end. The genes are TRBV28 and TRBJ2-7; D remains unclear. The CDR3 spans 13 residues. The germline V gene encodes CDR1 MDHEN and CDR2 SYDVKM. CDR3 residues: CAGSGPGTYEQYF. The DNA of the CDR3 is TGTGCCGGCAGTGGCCCGGGTACCTACGAGCAGTACTTC.

The V call is TRBV7-2, the J call TRBJ1-1; unclear D gene. CDR3 length equals 14 residues. Germline loops: CDR1 SGHTA, CDR2 FQGNSA. V lost 4 bases and J lost 5, with 14 bases in between. The CDR3 loop is CASSSRVGGTEAFF. CDR3 DNA sequence: TGTGCCAGCAGCTCCCGGGTGGGAGGGACTGAAGCTTTCTTT.

The J gene is TRBJ1-2, the V gene TRBV20-1; TRBD1 matches at 11 bases. Losses at the gene ends were 6 bases for V and 2 bases for J; bases not matched to a gene: 2. This CDR3 is 13 amino acids long. CDR1 and CDR2 (germline): DFQATT, SNEGSKA (reference sequence). This chain's CDR3 is CSAGTGGNYGYTF. CDR3 DNA: TGCAGTGCCGGGACAGGGGGGAACTATGGCTACACCTTC.

This clonotype appeared a few times. The J gene is TRBJ2-5, the V gene TRBV5-1; tentative D call: TRBD2 (6 bases). Matching the DNA end better, TRBJ2-1 makes the J call doubtful. The length of the CDR3 is 11 residues. Germline V CDR1 and CDR2: SGHRS, YFSETQ. The CDR3 coding sequence is TGCGCCAGCGGCGGAGGGAATGAGCAGTTCTTC. It encodes CASGGGNEQFF.

V usage is TRBV2 and J usage is TRBJ2-5; 9 bases are a match to TRBD2. The CDR3 loop spans 15 amino acids. V lost 6 bases to trimming and J lost 0 bases; unmatched junction nucleotides: 5. CDR1 and CDR2 from the germline V gene are SNHLY and FYNNEI. This CDR3 is CASRGRLADQETQYF. As DNA, the CDR3 is TGTGCCAGCAGGGGGAGACTAGCGGACCAAGAGACCCAGTACTTC.

The chain joins TRBV6-2 or TRBV6-3 to TRBJ2-4; the D gene is possibly TRBD2 (6 bases). CDR3 length: 15 residues. Trimming removed 5 bases at V and 1 base at J, with 12 bases between. Per germline, CDR1 MNHEY and CDR2 SVGEGT. CDR3 sequence reads: CASSPSGAAKNIQYF. CDR3 sequence (DNA): TGTGCCAGCAGTCCCTCGGGAGCGGCCAAAAACATTCAGTACTTC.

A few counts support this clonotype. The CDR3 coding sequence is TGTGCCAGCAGCTTAACCCGGAACGCGAACACCGGGGAGCTGTTTTTT. This gives the protein CASSLTRNANTGELFF. The rearrangement joins TRBV7-3 to TRBJ2-2; D is unclear. V was trimmed by 0 bases and J by 0 bases, leaving 8 bases between them. The CDR3 runs 16 residues. Germline assignment: CDR1 SGHTA and CDR2 FQGTGA.

The chain couples TRBV29-1 to TRBJ1-2; unclear D gene. Germline lookup yields CDR1 SQVTM and CDR2 ANQGSEA. Deletions cut 0 bases from V and 3 bases from J, with 17 bases between. The CDR3 is made up of 16 amino acids. CDR3 sequence: CSVEDRESFWDYGYTF. The DNA of the CDR3 is TGCAGCGTTGAAGATCGGGAGTCCTTTTGGGACTATGGCTACACCTTC. Complete variable domain (other parts from reference TRBV29-1 and TRBJ1-2): SAVISQKPSRDICQRGTSLTIQCQVDSQVTMMFWYRQQPGQSLTLIATANQGSEATYESGFVIDKFPISRPNLTFSTLTVSNMSPEDSSIYLCSVEDRESFWDYGYTFGSGTRLTVV.

J is TRBJ2-5 and V is TRBV6-5; D is perhaps TRBD2 (6 bases). Trimming cost V 6 bases and J 4 bases, with 9 bases left between them. In germline, CDR1 is MNHEY, CDR2 SVGAGI. This CDR3 contains 12 residues. In nucleotides, the CDR3 is TGTGCCAGCAGACGACTAGGAGAGACCCAGTACTTC. Protein sequence: CASRRLGETQYF.

In this sample, this clonotype turned up a few times. J is TRBJ2-1 and V is TRBV14; a possible D gene is TRBD2 (6 bases). The J call may be incorrect, as the DNA end agrees better with TRBJ2-5. CDR1 is SGHDN and CDR2 is FVKESK in the germline V gene. CDR3 length: 16 residues. CDR3 DNA: TGTGCCAGCAGCCACCCCGGGAGTTGGGCACAAGAGACCCAGTACTTC. Translated: CASSHPGSWAQETQYF.

This chain connects TRBV5-1 to TRBJ2-5, with D possibly being TRBD1 (5 bases). CDR3 length: 13 residues. Looked up from germline, CDR1 is SGHRS and CDR2 is YFSETQ. The V and J ends lost 9 bases and 2 bases respectively, with 14 bases between them. CDR3 residues: CATSPQGQETQYF. The DNA for the CDR3 is TGCGCCACCTCCCCGCAGGGACAAGAGACCCAGTACTTC.

The CDR3 region has the DNA TGCAGCGCCCAAGATCCCGGGGAGCTGTTTTTT. This gives the protein CSAQDPGELFF. This chain links TRBV29-1 with TRBJ2-2; D unresolved. Per the germline V gene, CDR1 is SQVTM and CDR2 is ANQGSEA. The ends were cut back, 7 bases at V and 6 bases at J, with 9 bases in the middle. CDR3 length equals 11 residues.

This clonotype has more than one count but fewer than ten. This sequence joins TRBV28 and TRBJ2-5, with D perhaps given as TRBD1 or TRBD2 (5 bases each). Deletions cut 3 bases from V and 6 bases from J, with 17 bases between. There are 15 residues in the CDR3. From germline, CDR1 is MDHEN and CDR2 SYDVKM. CDR3: CASSFQDGAGKTQYF. CDR3 DNA: TGTGCCAGCAGTTTCCAGGACGGGGCAGGGAAGACCCAGTACTTC.

The sample holds a few counts of this clonotype. The chain combines TRBV5-1 with TRBJ2-3; D gene unclear. Germline CDR1 is SGHRS and CDR2 is YFSETQ. V lost 4 bases and J lost 3, with 15 bases in between. There are 15 residues in the CDR3. The CDR3 sequence: CASSGGSDRTDTQYF. CDR3 coding DNA: TGCGCCAGCAGCGGCGGAAGCGACCGGACAGATACGCAGTATTTT.

The chain has TRBV20-1 and TRBJ1-6, with 7 bases lining up with TRBD1. The CDR3 runs to 14 residues. V trimming: 3 bases; J trimming: 2 bases; junction bases outside the gene matches: 1. Germline V gene data show CDR1 as DFQATT and CDR2 as SNEGSKA (reference sequence). CDR3 DNA: TGCAGTGCTAGGGGACAGACCTATAATTCACCCCTCCACTTT. This gives the protein CSARGQTYNSPLHF.

This clonotype was counted a few times. V is TRBV6-5 and J is TRBJ1-2, with TRBD1 identical over 9 bases. The germline gives CDR1 MNHEY, CDR2 SVGAGI. Trimming at V came to 5 bases and at J to 8 bases, leaving 9 bases not matched to a gene. CDR3 length equals 14 residues. DNA of the CDR3: TGTGCCAGCAGTCGGACAGGGGCTACTCTGGGCTACACCTTC. It encodes CASSRTGATLGYTF.

The V call is TRBV10-2, the J call TRBJ2-2, with D perhaps matching TRBD2 (6 bases). The V gene's germline CDR1 is WSHSY and CDR2 SAAADI. Trimming removed 3 bases from V and 4 bases from J, with 15 bases in between. There are 16 residues in the CDR3. The CDR3 here is CASSDLETGGTGELFF. CDR3 sequence (DNA): TGCGCCAGCAGTGATTTGGAGACCGGGGGCACCGGGGAGCTGTTTTTT.

V and J are TRBV12-3 or TRBV12-4 and TRBJ2-5; no definite D call. The CDR3 loop spans 12 amino acids. Trimming cost V 8 bases and J 1 base, with 8 bases left between them. The CDR3 sequence is CASGWAQETQYF. In nucleotides, the CDR3 is TGTGCCAGCGGTTGGGCCCAAGAGACCCAGTACTTC.